The 22 T cell receptor beta chains below were found in one sample sequenced in a study of beta chain features in type 1 diabetes. What was sequenced were expressed TCRB transcripts, since all of the isolated RNA had been reverse transcribed. Sequencing was performed with immunoSEQ multiplex PCR; in TCRdb, only in-frame clones are kept and a portion is missing. The sample has about 260,000 clones; roughly 70% are singletons. Material for sequencing was naive CD4+ T cells from blood. The receptors derive from a young man in good health.

V usage is TRBV28 and J usage is TRBJ2-3; D unclear. The germline V gene has CDR1 MDHEN and CDR2 SYDVKM. This CDR3 spans 14 amino acids. V was clipped by 2 bases and J by 3 bases, with 9 bases between them. The DNA for the CDR3 is TGTGCCAGCAGTTTACGGGCCCGAACAGATACGCAGTATTTT. Its protein product is CASSLRARTDTQYF.

The rearrangement joins TRBV30 to TRBJ1-1; unclear D gene. CDR1 is GTSNPN and CDR2 is SVGIG in the germline V gene (reference sequence). V lost 1 base, J lost 0 bases, and 6 bases lay in between. The CDR3 has 13 residues. The CDR3 spells CAWSGGVNTEAFF. The DNA for the CDR3 is TGTGCCTGGAGTGGGGGAGTGAACACTGAAGCTTTCTTT. The full variable domain, rest sourced from reference TRBV30 and TRBJ1-1, is SQTIHQWPATLVQPVGSPLSLECTVEGTSNPNLYWYRQAAGRGLQLLFYSVGIGQISSEVPQNLSASRPQDRQFILSSKKLLLSDSGFYLCAWSGGVNTEAFFGQGTRLTVV.

The V gene is TRBV30, the J gene TRBJ2-3; D unclear. Germline V CDR1 and CDR2: GTSNPN, SVGIG (reference sequence). The CDR3 has 12 residues. Deletions cut 3 bases from V and 4 bases from J, with 8 bases between. CDR3 loop: CAWSAGPDTQYF. CDR3 DNA: TGTGCCTGGAGCGCTGGGCCAGATACGCAGTATTTT.

There are a few counts of this clone. This chain joins TRBV30 and TRBJ2-5, with D perhaps TRBD1 (5 bases). Germline CDR1 GTSNPN, CDR2 SVGIG (reference sequence). The CDR3 covers 14 residues. The V end was cut by 1 base, the J end by 5 bases, with 14 bases between. The CDR3 spells CAWSAVQVGETQYF. The CDR3 DNA follows: TGTGCCTGGAGTGCAGTACAGGTTGGGGAGACCCAGTACTTC.

CDR3 loop: CSFSPQTGDTQYF. CDR3 sequence (DNA): TGCAGCTTCTCCCCCCAAACGGGGGATACGCAGTATTTT. This chain uses TRBV29-1 with TRBJ2-3; perhaps TRBD2 as D (5 bases). Germline V gene data show CDR1 as SQVTM and CDR2 as ANQGSEA. With 8 bases removed from V and 6 bases from J, the gap between germline ends came to 18 bases. The CDR3 extends over 13 amino acids.

This sequence joins TRBV5-1 and TRBJ2-5; D uncertain. V lost 5 bases and J 4 bases, leaving 6 bases between the germline ends. Germline values: CDR1 SGHRS, CDR2 YFSETQ. The CDR3 is made up of 11 amino acids. CDR3 bases: TGCGCCAGCAGGTCCGGAGAGACCCAGTACTTC. Protein: CASRSGETQYF.

V usage is TRBV10-3 and J usage is TRBJ2-5, with TRBD2 matching 7 bases. CDR1 is ENHRY and CDR2 is SYGVKD in the germline V gene. The CDR3 is made up of 15 amino acids. The junction had 13 bases not matched to a gene; V was cut back by 8 bases and J by 4 bases. CDR3 in DNA: TGTGCCATCCGGAAAGGGAGGGATAGCAGAGAGACCCAGTACTTC. Its protein product is CAIRKGRDSRETQYF.

Only one count was recorded for this clone. The V gene is TRBV13, the J gene TRBJ2-1, with D hard to call. V lost 6 bases and J lost 7, with 10 bases in between. CDR3 length equals 12 residues. The germline V gene encodes CDR1 PRHDT and CDR2 FYEKMQ (reference sequence). Written as DNA, the CDR3 is TGTGCCAGCAGTCGTAGAGAGAATGAGCAGTTCTTC. This encodes CASSRRENEQFF.

The chain recombines TRBV9 with TRBJ2-3; D gene uncertain. V was pared by 4 bases and J by 4 bases, with 13 bases between. The CDR3 runs 14 residues. CDR1 and CDR2 from the germline V gene are SGDLS and YYNGEE. CDR3 sequence reads: CASSPLPGPDTQYF. Written as DNA, the CDR3 is TGTGCCAGCAGCCCTTTGCCCGGCCCAGATACGCAGTATTTT. The full variable domain, rest sourced from reference TRBV9 and TRBJ2-3, is DSGVTQTPKHLITATGQRVTLRCSPRSGDLSVYWYQQSLDQGLQFLIQYYNGEERAKGNILERFSAQQFPDLHSELNLSSLELGDSALYFCASSPLPGPDTQYFGPGTRLTVL.

The rearrangement joins TRBV6-5 to TRBJ1-5; TRBD1 matches at 8 bases. CDR3 length equals 15 residues. With 6 bases clipped from V and 0 bases from J, the junction kept 4 bases outside the gene matches. Germline V gene lookup returns CDR1 MNHEY and CDR2 SVGAGI. CDR3 sequence: CASRKDRVSNQPQHF. The CDR3 DNA reads as TGTGCCAGCAGGAAGGACAGGGTTAGCAATCAGCCCCAGCATTTT.

The rearrangement uses TRBV9 and TRBJ2-1; 10 positions agree with TRBD2. CDR1 and CDR2 from the germline V gene are SGDLS and YYNGEE. The CDR3 runs to 16 residues. Unmatched junction bases numbered 2, after V lost 0 bases and J lost 2 bases. The CDR3 reads CASSVGLAGAYNEQFF. CDR3 bases: TGTGCCAGCAGCGTAGGCCTAGCGGGGGCCTACAATGAGCAGTTCTTC.

V usage is TRBV5-1 and J usage is TRBJ2-4; D remains ambiguous. Trimming cost V 1 base and J 15 bases, with 5 bases left between them. This CDR3 has 9 amino acids. Germline CDR1 is SGHRS and CDR2 is YFSETQ. The CDR3 loop reads CASSLCPYF. Written as DNA, the CDR3 is TGCGCCAGCAGCTTGTGTCCGTACTTC.

This clone was picked up a small number of times. Additional DNA sequences in this sample encode the identical CDR3. The DNA for the CDR3 is TGTGCCAGCAGCCTAAGCTCCTACAATGAGCAGTTCTTC. Encoded protein: CASSLSSYNEQFF. The V and J genes are TRBV7-2 and TRBJ2-1, with D hard to call. The germline V gene has CDR1 SGHTA and CDR2 FQGNSA. V was trimmed by 5 bases and J by 0 bases, leaving 5 bases between them. The CDR3 spans 13 residues.

V usage is TRBV28 and J usage is TRBJ2-7, with TRBD2 matching over 11 bases. CDR1 is MDHEN and CDR2 is SYDVKM in the germline V gene. The CDR3 covers 15 residues. Trimming removed 7 bases from V and 2 bases from J; junction bases left unmatched: 7. Here the CDR3 DNA reads TGTGCCAGCACCCAGACTAGCGGGAACACCTACGAGCAGTACTTC. Its protein product is CASTQTSGNTYEQYF.

This sequence joins TRBV20-1 and TRBJ2-7, with D hard to call. The CDR3 loop spans 11 amino acids. V dropped 4 bases and J dropped 6 bases, with 10 bases sitting between them. Germline CDR1 DFQATT, CDR2 SNEGSKA (reference sequence). CDR3 loop: CSAMTLLEQYF. CDR3 sequence (DNA): TGCAGTGCTATGACTCTCCTCGAGCAGTACTTC.

The rearrangement uses TRBV5-1 and TRBJ2-5; TRBD1 is a possible D gene (5 bases). V lost 0 bases, J lost 0 bases, and 9 bases lay in between. The CDR3 runs 15 residues. The germline V gene encodes CDR1 SGHRS and CDR2 YFSETQ. The CDR3 region has the DNA TGCGCCAGCAGCTTGGGGGGCACCAACCAAGAGACCCAGTACTTC. It codes for CASSLGGTNQETQYF.

This clone has more than one count but fewer than ten. The J gene is TRBJ2-1, the V gene TRBV7-2, with a possible D match to TRBD2 (6 bases). V was clipped by 4 bases and J by 5 bases, with 12 bases between them. The CDR3 is made up of 14 amino acids. Germline lookup yields CDR1 SGHTA and CDR2 FQGNSA. CDR3 residues: CASSWAGRNNEQFF. CDR3 sequence (DNA): TGTGCCAGCAGCTGGGCAGGGAGGAACAATGAGCAGTTCTTC. The full variable domain, with the rest looked up from reference TRBV7-2 and TRBJ2-1, is GAGVSQSPSNKVTEKGKDVELRCDPISGHTALYWYRQSLGQGLEFLIYFQGNSAPDKSGLPSDRFSAERTGGSVSTLTIQRTQQEDSAVYLCASSWAGRNNEQFFGPGTRLTVL.

The genes are TRBV9 and TRBJ2-1, with 9 bases matching TRBD2. Germline V gives CDR1 SGDLS, CDR2 YYNGEE. CDR3 length equals 15 residues. V trimming: 1 base; J trimming: 4 bases; junction bases outside the gene matches: 3. CDR3 bases: TGTGCCAGCAGCGTACTCCTAGCGGGATACAATGAGCAGTTCTTC. It specifies CASSVLLAGYNEQFF.

The genes are TRBV25-1 and TRBJ2-7; D is undetermined. V was shortened by 6 bases and J by 6 bases, with 12 bases between the two germline ends. The CDR3 sequence is 12 residues long. Germline lookup yields CDR1 MGHDK and CDR2 SYGVNS. The CDR3 DNA is TGTGCCAGCAGCGACCAGTTAGCCGAGCAGTACTTC. Residues: CASSDQLAEQYF.

The chain links TRBV7-8 to TRBJ2-3, with 8 bases fitting TRBD1. Germline V gives CDR1 SGHVS, CDR2 FQNEAQ. J gave up 10 bases and V 4 bases, and 4 bases lay outside the gene matches. The CDR3 consists of 12 residues. The CDR3 DNA reads TGTGCCAGCAGCTCATCAGGGGGCGCGCAGTATTTT. The encoded protein is CASSSSGGAQYF.

In its sample, this clone was seen once. This chain connects TRBV29-1 to TRBJ2-7; D possibly corresponds to TRBD1 (6 bases). The germline CDR1 and CDR2 sequences are SQVTM and ANQGSEA. V gave up 7 bases and J gave up 2 bases, with 12 bases separating them. The CDR3 is made up of 12 amino acids. In nucleotides, the CDR3 is TGCAGCGCCAGACAGGAGACCTACGAGCAGTACTTC. This encodes CSARQETYEQYF.

This clone has only a few counts. The chain employs TRBV30 and TRBJ2-1, with 8 bases aligning to TRBD2. Germline CDR1 reads GTSNPN; CDR2 reads SVGIG (reference sequence). The CDR3 runs 16 residues. Trimming removed 1 base from V and 4 bases from J; junction bases left unmatched: 9. CDR3: CAWSARRAGAYNEQFF. In DNA form, the CDR3 reads TGTGCCTGGAGTGCCCGTAGAGCGGGAGCTTACAATGAGCAGTTCTTC.